A selection of T cell receptor beta chains follows, all from one sample in a study of T cell changes during pregnancy in multiple sclerosis. Clones were read by immunoSEQ multiplex PCR, and TCRdb kept only the in-frame ones, dropping some. The data show some 40,000 clones, 70% to 90% seen once. The material was CD8+ T cells from peripheral blood mononuclear cells, obtained in the first trimester of pregnancy. The source of these receptors is a female donor with multiple sclerosis, enrolled in a pregnancy study. Each CDR3 is given with its conserved first and last residue. D genes are given only for firm matches. Size is omitted from some rows. Given values are once, few, many or a class for expanded clones.

j_call clone_size d_call v_call cdr3_nt cdr3_aa
TRBJ2-1 once TRBD2 TRBV9 TGTGCCAGCAGCGCACCCTGGCGGGGGTACAATGAGCAGTTCTTC CASSAPWRGYNEQFF
TRBJ2-7 . . TRBV7-9 TGTGCCAGCAGCACCCCCTATGACTACGAGCAGTACTTC CASSTPYDYEQYF
TRBJ2-5 . TRBD2 TRBV7-9 TGTGCCAGCAGCTTAGAATCTAGCGGGGCGGAGACCCAGTACTTC CASSLESSGAETQYF
TRBJ1-1 . . TRBV7-9 TGTGCCAGCAGCTCCTCGACAAGAGAAGCTTTCTTT CASSSSTREAFF
TRBJ2-3 . . TRBV27 TGTGCCAGCAGTTTCCTTGCAGGGTACGATACGCAGTATTTT CASSFLAGYDTQYF
TRBJ2-1 . . TRBV5-4 TGTGCCAGCAGCTTGGACGGACTGGCCGACAATGAGCAGTTCTTC CASSLDGLADNEQFF
TRBJ2-7 . . TRBV5-8 TGTGCCAGCAGCCAAATCAGACAGCCGTCCTACGAGCAGTACTTC CASSQIRQPSYEQYF
TRBJ2-5 . . TRBV7-3 TGTGCCAGCAGCTTCGGGGGGCCCCAAGAGACCCAGTACTTC CASSFGGPQETQYF
TRBJ2-1 . TRBD2 TRBV6-4 TGTGCCAGCAGTGCGGGGGGCTCCTACAATGAGCAGTTCTTC CASSAGGSYNEQFF
TRBJ1-1 . TRBD1 TRBV9 TGTGCCAGCAGCGTAGGGGGACAGATGAACACTGAAGCTTTCTTT CASSVGGQMNTEAFF
TRBJ2-1 . . TRBV18 TGTGCCAGCTTAACGGTCAACAATGAGCAGTTCTTC CASLTVNNEQFF
TRBJ1-5 . . TRBV19 TGTGCCAGTAGTCCAGGGCCAGGCTACAATCAGCCCCAGCATTTT CASSPGPGYNQPQHF
TRBJ2-7 many . TRBV9 TGTGCCAGCAGCGTAGATTACAGGAGCTCCTACGAGCAGTACTTC CASSVDYRSSYEQYF
TRBJ2-1 few TRBD1 TRBV12-5 TGTGCTAGTGCCGTAGGACAGGTCTCCTACAATGAGCAGTTCTTC CASAVGQVSYNEQFF
TRBJ1-1 . . TRBV7-9 TGTGCCAGCAGCTTAACTAACACTGAAGCTTTCTTT CASSLTNTEAFF
TRBJ2-1 . . TRBV9 TGTGCCAGCAGCGTAGATGAGTCACGGGAGCAGTTCTTC CASSVDESREQFF
TRBJ1-1 . . TRBV19 TGTGCCAGTAACATTGGAGGGACTGAAGCTTTCTTT CASNIGGTEAFF
TRBJ2-7 . . TRBV6-1 TGTGCCAGCATCGAAGGGGTAGGGGCCTCTTTCGAGCAGTACTTC CASIEGVGASFEQYF
TRBJ1-3 once . TRBV5-5 TGTGCCAGCAGCTTAACAGAAAACACCATATATTTT CASSLTENTIYF
TRBJ1-1 . . TRBV2 TGTGCCAGCAGTCCCCTGGGGGCGAACACTGAAGCTTTCTTT CASSPLGANTEAFF
TRBJ2-5 once . TRBV7-2 TGTGCCAGCAGCTTAGATGGAACCGGGACATCGGGGGAGACCCAGTACTTC CASSLDGTGTSGETQYF
TRBJ2-2 . . TRBV4-3 TGCGCCAGCAGCCAAGGGGGCAGTGCCGGGGAGCTGTTTTTT CASSQGGSAGELFF
TRBJ2-1 . . TRBV7-6 TGTGCCAGCAGCATCCTCCCAGAGGGTACGGGATCCTACAATGAGCAGTTCTTC CASSILPEGTGSYNEQFF
TRBJ2-7 . . TRBV7-9 TGTGCCAGCAGCTCTGACAAGGCTTACGAGCAGTACTTC CASSSDKAYEQYF
TRBJ1-2 . . TRBV5-5 TGTGCCAGCAGCCTTTCGAGGGACATCTATGGCTACACCTTC CASSLSRDIYGYTF
TRBJ2-7 . . TRBV29-1 TGCAGCGTCACACTGGGCACTCTTCAGTACTTC CSVTLGTLQYF
TRBJ2-2 . TRBD1 TRBV5-1 TGCGCCAGCAGGAGAAACAGGGGTTACACCGGGGAGCTGTTTTTT CASRRNRGYTGELFF